This T cell receptor beta chain was found in a study of T cell responses to AZD1222 COVID-19 vaccine. CDR1 and CDR2 (germline): MNHEY, SVGEGT. The V gene lost 5 bases and the J gene lost 4 bases, with 17 bases spanning the gap. The CDR3 has 15 amino acids. The study's findings and limits: Repertoire sampling occurred only after the peak T cell response.

About this clone itself: What it binds is not known.

TCRdb's table, derived via immunoSEQ multiplex PCR, lists solely in-frame clones and lacks some. Of some 160,000 clones listed, 70% to 90% were seen once; the top ten hold 0.85% to 1.1%. Here the sequenced sample was peripheral blood, taken 28 days after the second AZD1222 dose. The V call is TRBV6-2 or TRBV6-3, the J call TRBJ1-2, with D tentatively TRBD1 (5 bases). This sequence was found in an adult who received the AZD1222 COVID-19 vaccine. The CDR3 loop reads CASSRRKDSFYGYTF. In nucleotides, the CDR3 is TGTGCCAGCAGTCGAAGAAAAGACAGCTTCTATGGCTACACCTTC.